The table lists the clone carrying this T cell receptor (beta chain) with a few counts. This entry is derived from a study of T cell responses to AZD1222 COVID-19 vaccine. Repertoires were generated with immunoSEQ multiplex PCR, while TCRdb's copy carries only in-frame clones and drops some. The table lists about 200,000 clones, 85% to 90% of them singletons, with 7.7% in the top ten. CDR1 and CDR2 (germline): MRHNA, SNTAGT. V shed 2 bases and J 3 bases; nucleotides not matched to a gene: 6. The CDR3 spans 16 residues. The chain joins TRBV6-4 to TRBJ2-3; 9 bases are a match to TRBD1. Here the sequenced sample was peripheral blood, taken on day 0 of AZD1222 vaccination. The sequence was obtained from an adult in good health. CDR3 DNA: TGTGCCAGCAGTGACAGCGTGGGACAGGGAACAGATACGCAGTATTTT. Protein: CASSDSVGQGTDTQYF.